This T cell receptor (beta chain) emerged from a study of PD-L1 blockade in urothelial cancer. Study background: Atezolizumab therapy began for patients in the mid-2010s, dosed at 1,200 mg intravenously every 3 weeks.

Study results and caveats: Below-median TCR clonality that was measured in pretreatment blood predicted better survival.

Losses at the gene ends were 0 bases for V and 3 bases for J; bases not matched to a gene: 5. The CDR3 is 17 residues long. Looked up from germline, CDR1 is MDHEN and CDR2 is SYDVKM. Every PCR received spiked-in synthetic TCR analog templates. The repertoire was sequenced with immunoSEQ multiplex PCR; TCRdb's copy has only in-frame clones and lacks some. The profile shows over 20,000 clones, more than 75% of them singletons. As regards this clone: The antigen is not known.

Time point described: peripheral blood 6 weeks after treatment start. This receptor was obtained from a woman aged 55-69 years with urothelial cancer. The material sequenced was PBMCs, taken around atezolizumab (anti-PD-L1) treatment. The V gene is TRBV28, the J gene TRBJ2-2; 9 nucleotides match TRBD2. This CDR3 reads CASSLWASGDYTGELFF. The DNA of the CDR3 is TGTGCCAGCAGTTTATGGGCTAGCGGGGACTACACCGGGGAGCTGTTTTTT.